This T cell receptor (beta chain) stems from a study of tumor and adjacent non-tumor tissue in lung cancer. Study background: On average, productive TCRbeta reads reached roughly 3.9 million per sample.

Study results and limitations: Tumor tissue had significantly higher TCR diversity than normal lung. Patients with more diverse tumor TCRs had worse survival. Normal lung showed higher cumulative top 100 clone frequency than tumor.

There are 13 residues in the CDR3. The V end was cut by 3 bases, the J end by 7 bases, with 13 bases between. Germline CDR1 reads DFQATT; CDR2 reads SNEGSKA (reference sequence). About this clonotype itself: Its antigen is unidentified.

This sample's RNA came from whole unsorted tissue. Distant lung tissue was collected more than 3 cm away from the tumor edge. TCRbeta libraries were built with three rounds of nested PCR, modified from ARM-PCR. TCRdb analysed the multiplex PCR reads with MiXCR anew, one entry per CDR3 protein. The sample has around 50,000 distinct CDR3 sequences, about 68% seen once. The TCR originated in a woman between 65 and 79 years old with non-small cell lung cancer. The material sequenced was distant non-tumor lung tissue. This chain links TRBV20-1 with TRBJ2-1, with a tentative D call TRBD1 (5 bases). The CDR3 spells CSASAGFGNEQFF. The CDR3 nucleotides read TGCAGTGCTAGTGCAGGGTTTGGTAATGAGCAGTTCTTC.